Each of the 25 T cell receptor beta chains below was sequenced from the same sample in a study of blood T cell repertoires in COVID-19. Method: immunoSEQ multiplex PCR; TCRdb's copy keeps in-frame clones and lacks some. The sample yields roughly 460,000 clones, around nine tenths seen once. Sequencing input: peripheral blood. These receptor sequences come from a man aged 18 to 29 with COVID-19, enrolled during active disease.

The rearrangement joins TRBV18 to TRBJ2-1, with TRBD1 matching 8 bases. CDR3 length equals 16 residues. Germline-derived CDR1 and CDR2 are KGHSH and LQKENI. V shed 1 base and J 4 bases; nucleotides not matched to a gene: 6. The DNA for the CDR3 is TGTGCCAGCTCACCACTTCCCCGACAGGGGTACAATGAGCAGTTCTTC. It encodes CASSPLPRQGYNEQFF.

This chain uses TRBV5-4 with TRBJ2-7, with 13 bases fitting TRBD2. Germline-derived CDR1 and CDR2 are SGHNT and YYREEE (reference sequence). V gave up 4 bases and J gave up 2 bases; unmatched junction bases: 6. The CDR3 covers 16 residues. CDR3 in DNA: TGTGCCAGCAGCCCAGGACTAGCGGGAGTAACCTACGAGCAGTACTTC. Its protein is CASSPGLAGVTYEQYF.

The chain carries TRBV6-5 and TRBJ2-1, with 12 positions matching TRBD2. Germline trimming cut 5 bases from V and 7 bases from J; bases unmatched to any gene: 6. This CDR3 contains 15 residues. Germline CDR1 is MNHEY and CDR2 is SVGAGI. Here the CDR3 reads CASSRTSGILNEQFF. CDR3 coding DNA: TGTGCCAGCAGTCGGACTAGCGGGATTTTAAATGAGCAGTTCTTC.

This rearrangement joins TRBV27 to TRBJ1-5, with a weak D call TRBD1 (5 bases). Germline V gene lookup returns CDR1 MNHEY and CDR2 SMNVEV (reference sequence). CDR3 length: 13 amino acids. Trimming removed 6 bases from V and 6 bases from J, with 12 bases in between. The CDR3 DNA follows: TGTGCCAGCAGAGGGCAGGGAGGTCAGCCCCAGCATTTT. Protein sequence: CASRGQGGQPQHF.

The chain links TRBV6-1 to TRBJ2-2; D is unresolved. Germline V gene data show CDR1 as MNHNS and CDR2 as SASEGT. The length of the CDR3 is 12 residues. Trimming stripped 7 bases from V and 5 bases from J, with 8 bases between. The CDR3 DNA reads as TGTGCCAGCAAGTCGGAGACCGGGGAGCTGTTTTTT. It encodes CASKSETGELFF.

The genes are TRBV9 and TRBJ2-3, with D perhaps matching TRBD2 (6 bases). The CDR3 is 15 amino acids. Trimming stripped 4 bases from V and 4 bases from J, with 16 bases between. CDR1 and CDR2 from the germline V gene are SGDLS and YYNGEE. DNA of the CDR3: TGTGCCAGCAGCTGGACGGGAGCCGGCTCAGATACGCAGTATTTT. Translated: CASSWTGAGSDTQYF.

The chain links TRBV24-1 to TRBJ2-1; 10 bases are shared with TRBD2. CDR3 length equals 16 residues. The ends lost 5 bases at V and 4 bases at J; junction bases unmatched: 7. Per the germline V gene, CDR1 is KGHDR and CDR2 is SFDVKD. CDR3 protein: CATSGLTSGEYNEQFF. CDR3 in DNA: TGTGCCACCAGTGGCCTCACTAGCGGGGAGTACAATGAGCAGTTCTTC.

The V call is TRBV21-1, the J call TRBJ2-2; the table's D call, TRBD2, was not checked against the DNA. TRBV21-1 is annotated as a pseudogene. This CDR3 is built from 15 residues. CDR3 residues: CASSWSGRNTGELFF. CDR3 DNA: TGTGCCAGCAGCTGGAGCGGGAGGAACACCGGGGAGCTGTTTTTT.

CDR3 sequence (DNA): TGTGCCAGCAGCGCGACAGGCCAAACCCTACAGTATTTT. Amino acids: CASSATGQTLQYF. The rearrangement links TRBV7-9 to TRBJ2-3; possibly TRBD1 for D (6 bases). The V and J ends lost 5 bases and 12 bases respectively, with 18 bases between them. Germline values: CDR1 SEHNR, CDR2 FQNEAQ (reference sequence). This CDR3 is built from 13 residues. Complete variable domain (other parts from reference TRBV7-9 and TRBJ2-3): DTGVSQNPRHKITKRGQNVTFRCDPISEHNRLYWYRQTLGQGPEFLTYFQNEAQLEKSRLLSDRFSAERPKGSFSTLEIQRTEQGDSAMYLCASSATGQTLQYFGPGTRLTVL.

V gene TRBV9 combines with J gene TRBJ2-5, with TRBD2 matching 8 bases. Germline-derived CDR1 and CDR2 are SGDLS and YYNGEE. The CDR3 length is 14 residues. V shed 0 bases, J shed 5 bases, and the junction held 3 bases outside the gene matches. Here the CDR3 reads CASSVEGLGETQYF. In DNA, the CDR3 is TGTGCCAGCAGCGTAGAGGGACTAGGGGAGACCCAGTACTTC.

The rearrangement uses TRBV6-5 and TRBJ1-4; D call uncertain. V was shortened by 2 bases and J by 7 bases, with 17 bases between the two germline ends. This CDR3 region has 16 residues. CDR1 is MNHEY and CDR2 is SVGAGI in the germline V gene. As DNA, the CDR3 is TGTGCCAGCAGTTACACCCCCTTGGGTGGAGGTGAAAAACTGTTTTTT. It codes for CASSYTPLGGGEKLFF.

This chain uses TRBV6-1 with TRBJ2-5; no clear D gene. The CDR3 is made up of 16 amino acids. Looked up from germline, CDR1 is MNHNS and CDR2 is SASEGT. V lost 2 bases to trimming and J lost 5 bases, with 18 bases between them. The CDR3 DNA sequence: TGTGCCAGCAGTGAATGGGTACAGTCAATAGTGGAGACCCAGTACTTC. The encoded protein is CASSEWVQSIVETQYF.

This sequence joins TRBV10-1 and TRBJ2-5; no clear D. V lost 2 bases to trimming and J lost 0 bases, with 10 bases between them. The CDR3 is 15 amino acids. Germline CDR1 and CDR2: WNHNN and SYGVQD (reference sequence). The DNA for the CDR3 is TGCGCCAGCAGTGAGGGTCAGGCGTACCAAGAGACCCAGTACTTC. Its translation: CASSEGQAYQETQYF.

The chain employs TRBV18 and TRBJ2-5, with TRBD2 matching 9 bases. Germline trimming cut 1 base from V and 5 bases from J; bases unmatched to any gene: 8. CDR1 is KGHSH, CDR2 LQKENI, per germline. The CDR3 runs 16 residues. The CDR3 DNA follows: TGTGCCAGCTCACCACTAGCGGGGGTAACCTCGGAGACCCAGTACTTC. Amino acids: CASSPLAGVTSETQYF.

The chain has TRBV4-1 and TRBJ2-3; 8 positions agree with TRBD2. CDR1 and CDR2 from the germline V gene are MGHRA and YSYEKL. V gave up 0 bases and J gave up 5 bases; unmatched junction bases: 10. The CDR3 contains 17 residues. CDR3 in DNA: TGCGCCAGCAGCCAAGACCCCAAGGGAGCGGGGGTAGATACGCAGTATTTT. As protein: CASSQDPKGAGVDTQYF.

The chain links TRBV15 to TRBJ2-2, with 9 bases lining up with TRBD1. Germline lookup yields CDR1 LNHNV and CDR2 YYDKDF (reference sequence). The CDR3 contains 14 residues. The ends lost 5 bases at V and 5 bases at J; junction bases unmatched: 3. CDR3 nucleotide sequence: TGTGCCACCAGCGGGACAGGGTCGACCGGGGAGCTGTTTTTT. Translation: CATSGTGSTGELFF.

This clone was seen more than once but under ten times. J is TRBJ1-6 and V is TRBV4-1; tentative D call: TRBD1 (6 bases). The germline V gene has CDR1 MGHRA and CDR2 YSYEKL. The CDR3 is made up of 17 amino acids. Trimming took 1 base from V and 9 from J, leaving 19 bases between them. CDR3 residues: CASSQVGRERGGSPLHF. The CDR3 DNA reads as TGCGCCAGCAGCCAAGTCGGTCGGGAGAGGGGGGGTTCACCCCTCCACTTT.

The J gene is TRBJ1-2, the V gene TRBV3-1 (or the pseudogene TRBV3-2), with TRBD1 matching over 7 bases. V trimming: 4 bases; J trimming: 7 bases; junction bases outside the gene matches: 9. CDR3 length equals 14 residues. The germline gives CDR1 LGHDT, CDR2 YNNKEL (reference sequence). The CDR3 region is CASSPSDRIAGYTF. The CDR3 region has the DNA TGTGCCAGCAGCCCCTCGGACAGGATTGCTGGCTACACCTTC.

V usage is TRBV11-3 and J usage is TRBJ2-3; D is ambiguous. The length of the CDR3 is 17 residues. V was pared by 0 bases and J by 0 bases, with 13 bases between. Germline assignment: CDR1 SGHNT and CDR2 YENEEA. CDR3 nucleotides: TGTGCCAGCAGCTTAGATTCCGCCCAGCGCAGCACAGATACGCAGTATTTT. Protein sequence: CASSLDSAQRSTDTQYF.

CDR3: CASNSGGIGELFF. CDR3 DNA: TGTGCCAGCAACTCAGGGGGCATCGGGGAGCTGTTTTTT. This chain links TRBV7-9 with TRBJ2-2; 8 nucleotides match TRBD1. In germline, CDR1 is SEHNR, CDR2 FQNEAQ (reference sequence). Trimming removed 7 bases from V and 7 bases from J; junction bases left unmatched: 5. There are 13 residues in the CDR3.

The chain uses TRBV3-1 (or the pseudogene TRBV3-2) and TRBJ2-2; D is unclear. V shed 4 bases and J shed 7 bases, with 4 bases lying between them. Germline CDR1 is LGHDT and CDR2 is YNNKEL (reference sequence). This CDR3 is 11 amino acids long. CDR3 sequence reads: CASSPGGELFF. The CDR3 DNA is TGTGCCAGCAGCCCCGGCGGGGAGCTGTTTTTT.

The chain uses TRBV7-9 and TRBJ2-7; 8 nucleotides agree with TRBD1. Germline V gene lookup returns CDR1 SEHNR and CDR2 FQNEAQ (reference sequence). V lost 5 bases and J lost 6; bases outside the gene matches: 9. The CDR3 has 14 residues. DNA of the CDR3: TGTGCCAGCAGCGCTTGGACAGGGCTACGCGAGCAGTACTTC. Its protein is CASSAWTGLREQYF.

In nucleotides, the CDR3 is TGCAGCGTTGAACCGCTTTTTAAGGGAGCTAGCTATGGCTACACCTTC. This translates into CSVEPLFKGASYGYTF. V gene TRBV29-1 combines with J gene TRBJ1-2; D remains ambiguous. In germline, CDR1 is SQVTM, CDR2 ANQGSEA. CDR3 size: 16 residues. The V end was cut by 2 bases, the J end by 4 bases, with 20 bases between. The variable domain in full, completed from reference TRBV29-1 and TRBJ1-2, reads SAVISQKPSRDICQRGTSLTIQCQVDSQVTMMFWYRQQPGQSLTLIATANQGSEATYESGFVIDKFPISRPNLTFSTLTVSNMSPEDSSIYLCSVEPLFKGASYGYTFGSGTRLTVV.

This chain uses TRBV4-1 with TRBJ1-2; D is undetermined. Trimming left V 1 base short and J 8 bases short, with 14 bases between. CDR3 length: 14 amino acids. Looked up from germline, CDR1 is MGHRA and CDR2 is YSYEKL. The CDR3 coding sequence is TGCGCCAGCAGCCAAGTGTCAGATCCCCGCGGCTACACCTTC. Translated: CASSQVSDPRGYTF.

The rearrangement links TRBV5-1 to TRBJ2-7, with TRBD1 as a possible D gene (6 bases). V lost 4 bases to trimming and J lost 4 bases, with 12 bases between them. CDR1 and CDR2 (germline): SGHRS, YFSETQ. This CDR3 region has 13 residues. The CDR3 DNA follows: TGCGCCAGCAGCCCGGGACAAAGATACGAGCAGTACTTC. It is translated as CASSPGQRYEQYF.